The present T cell receptor beta chain was sequenced within a study of blood T cell repertoires in COVID-19. Trimming took 0 bases from V and 0 from J; bases not matched to a gene: 5. Germline V gives CDR1 SGHRS, CDR2 YFSETQ. The CDR3 is 17 amino acids. TCRdb's copy holds only in-frame clones and misses some; the assay was immunoSEQ multiplex PCR. This table holds hundreds of thousands of clones, around 81% found once. The chain employs TRBV5-1 and TRBJ2-2, with 7 bases that match TRBD2. The clonotype comes from a woman aged 45-65 years with active or convalescent COVID-19. The sample was peripheral blood. CDR3 protein: CASSLGPSGTNTGELFF. The CDR3 nucleotides are TGCGCCAGCAGCTTGGGCCCTAGCGGCACGAACACCGGGGAGCTGTTTTTT.